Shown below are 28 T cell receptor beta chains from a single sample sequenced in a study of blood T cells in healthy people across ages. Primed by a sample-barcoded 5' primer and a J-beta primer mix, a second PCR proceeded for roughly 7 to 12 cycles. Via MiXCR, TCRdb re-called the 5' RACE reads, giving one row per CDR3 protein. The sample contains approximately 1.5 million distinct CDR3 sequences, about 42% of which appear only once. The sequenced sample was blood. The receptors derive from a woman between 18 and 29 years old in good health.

This CDR3 is CASSMDPGSYNEQFF. In nucleotides, the CDR3 is TGTGCCAGCAGCATGGACCCCGGGTCATACAATGAGCAGTTCTTC. This chain joins TRBV7-6 and TRBJ2-1; D is ambiguous. Trimming cost V 5 bases and J 4 bases, with 15 bases left between them. Looked up from germline, CDR1 is SGHVS and CDR2 is FNYEAQ. The CDR3 loop spans 15 amino acids.

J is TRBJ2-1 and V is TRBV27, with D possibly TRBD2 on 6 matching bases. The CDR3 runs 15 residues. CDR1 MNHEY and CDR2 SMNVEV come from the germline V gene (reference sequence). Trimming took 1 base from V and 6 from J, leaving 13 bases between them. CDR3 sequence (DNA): TGTGCCAGCAGTTTATTCCTAGCGCCCCTCAATGAGCAGTTCTTC. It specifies CASSLFLAPLNEQFF.

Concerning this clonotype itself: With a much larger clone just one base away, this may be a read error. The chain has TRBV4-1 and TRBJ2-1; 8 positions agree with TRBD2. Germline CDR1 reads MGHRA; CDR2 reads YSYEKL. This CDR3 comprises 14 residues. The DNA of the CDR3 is TGCACCAGCAGCCAAGGACTAGCCCTAGAGGAGCAGTTCTTC. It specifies CTSSQGLALEEQFF.

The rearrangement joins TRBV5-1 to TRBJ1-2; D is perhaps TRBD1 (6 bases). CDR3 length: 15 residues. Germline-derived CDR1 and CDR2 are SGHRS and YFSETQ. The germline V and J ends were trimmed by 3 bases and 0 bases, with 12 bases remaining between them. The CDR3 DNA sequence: TGCGCCAGCAGCTATTCAGGGGATCCTAACTATGGCTACACCTTC. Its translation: CASSYSGDPNYGYTF.

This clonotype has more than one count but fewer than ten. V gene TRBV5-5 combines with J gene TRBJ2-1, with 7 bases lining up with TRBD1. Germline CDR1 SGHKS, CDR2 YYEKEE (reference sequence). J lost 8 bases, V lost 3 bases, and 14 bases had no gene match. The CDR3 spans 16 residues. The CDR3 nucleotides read TGTGCCAGCAGCTCAACCCCTAACGCACAGGGGTATGAGCAGTTCTTC. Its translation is CASSSTPNAQGYEQFF.

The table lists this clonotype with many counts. The CDR3 DNA is TGTGCCAGCAGTTTTGGACCGAGCACAGATACGCAGTATTTT. Protein product: CASSFGPSTDTQYF. The chain carries TRBV12-3 or TRBV12-4 and TRBJ2-3; D remains unclear. Deletions cut 3 bases from V and 0 bases from J, with 7 bases between. This CDR3 is 14 amino acids long.

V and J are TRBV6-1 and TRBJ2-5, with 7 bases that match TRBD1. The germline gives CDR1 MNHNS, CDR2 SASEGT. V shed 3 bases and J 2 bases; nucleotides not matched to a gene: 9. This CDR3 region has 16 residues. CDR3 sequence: CASSELGTAHQETQYF. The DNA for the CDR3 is TGTGCCAGCAGTGAGCTGGGGACAGCCCATCAAGAGACCCAGTACTTC.

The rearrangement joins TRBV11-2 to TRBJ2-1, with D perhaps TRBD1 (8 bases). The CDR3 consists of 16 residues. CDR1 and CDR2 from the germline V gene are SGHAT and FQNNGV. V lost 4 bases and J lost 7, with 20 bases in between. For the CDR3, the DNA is TGTGCCAGCAGCTGGAACAGGGGGAGGGTTACGAATGAGCAGTTCTTC. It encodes CASSWNRGRVTNEQFF.

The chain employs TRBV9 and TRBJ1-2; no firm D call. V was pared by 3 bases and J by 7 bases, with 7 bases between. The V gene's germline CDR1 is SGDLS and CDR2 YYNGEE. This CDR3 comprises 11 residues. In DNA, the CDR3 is TGTGCCAGCAGCGCCTGGGGTGGCTACACCTTC. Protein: CASSAWGGYTF.

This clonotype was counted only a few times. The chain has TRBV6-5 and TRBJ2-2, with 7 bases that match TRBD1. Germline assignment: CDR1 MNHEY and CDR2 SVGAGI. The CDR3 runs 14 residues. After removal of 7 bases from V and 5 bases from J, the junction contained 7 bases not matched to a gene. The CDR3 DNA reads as TGTGCCAGCAACCAGGGGACAGTAACCGGGGAGCTGTTTTTT. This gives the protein CASNQGTVTGELFF.

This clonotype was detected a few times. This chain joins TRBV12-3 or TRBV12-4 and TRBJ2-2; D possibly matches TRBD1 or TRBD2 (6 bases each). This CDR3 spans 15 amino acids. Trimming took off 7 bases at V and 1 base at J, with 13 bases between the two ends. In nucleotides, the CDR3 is TGTGCCAGCAACAAGGGGGGAGGGAACACCGGGGAGCTGTTTTTT. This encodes CASNKGGGNTGELFF.

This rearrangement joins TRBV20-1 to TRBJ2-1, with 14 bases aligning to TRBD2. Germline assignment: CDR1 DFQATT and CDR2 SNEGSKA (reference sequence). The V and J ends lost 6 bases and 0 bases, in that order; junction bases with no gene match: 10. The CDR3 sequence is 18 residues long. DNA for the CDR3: TGCAGTGCCCTATCTCGGACTAGCGGGGGGAGCTCCTACAATGAGCAGTTCTTC. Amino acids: CSALSRTSGGSSYNEQFF.

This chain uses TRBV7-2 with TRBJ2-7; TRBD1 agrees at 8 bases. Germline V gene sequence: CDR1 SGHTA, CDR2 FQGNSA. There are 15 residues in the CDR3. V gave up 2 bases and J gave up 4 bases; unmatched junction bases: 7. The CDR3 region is CASSLRQGARYEQYF. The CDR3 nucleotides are TGTGCCAGCAGCTTACGCCAGGGGGCGCGATACGAGCAGTACTTC.

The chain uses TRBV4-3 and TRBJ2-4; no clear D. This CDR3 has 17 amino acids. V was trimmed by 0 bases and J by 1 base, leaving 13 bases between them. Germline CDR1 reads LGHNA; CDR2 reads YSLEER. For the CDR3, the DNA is TGCGCCAGCAGCCAAGAACTACCGACTGATGCCAAAAACATTCAGTACTTC. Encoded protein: CASSQELPTDAKNIQYF.

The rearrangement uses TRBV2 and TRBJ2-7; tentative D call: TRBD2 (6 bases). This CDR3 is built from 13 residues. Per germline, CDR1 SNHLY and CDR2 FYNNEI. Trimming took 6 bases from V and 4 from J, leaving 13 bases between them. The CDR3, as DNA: TGTGCCAGCAGAAAAATAGCGGTATACGAGCAGTACTTC. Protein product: CASRKIAVYEQYF.

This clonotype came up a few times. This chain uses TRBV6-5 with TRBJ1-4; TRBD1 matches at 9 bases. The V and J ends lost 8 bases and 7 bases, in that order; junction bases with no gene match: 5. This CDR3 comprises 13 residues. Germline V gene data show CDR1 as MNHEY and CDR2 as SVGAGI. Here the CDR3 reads CASRDRVGEKLFF. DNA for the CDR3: TGTGCCAGCCGGGACAGGGTCGGTGAAAAACTGTTTTTT.

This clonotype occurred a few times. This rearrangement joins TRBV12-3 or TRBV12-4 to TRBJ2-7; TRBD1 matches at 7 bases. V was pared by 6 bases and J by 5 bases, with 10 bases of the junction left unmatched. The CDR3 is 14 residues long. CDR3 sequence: CASRPGQSLHEQYF. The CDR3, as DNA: TGTGCCAGCAGACCGGGACAGAGCCTCCACGAGCAGTACTTC.

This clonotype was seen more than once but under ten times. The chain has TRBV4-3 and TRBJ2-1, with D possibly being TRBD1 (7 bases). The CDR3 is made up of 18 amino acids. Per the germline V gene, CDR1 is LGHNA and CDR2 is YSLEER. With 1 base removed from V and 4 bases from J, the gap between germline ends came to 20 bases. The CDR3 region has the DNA TGCGCCAGCAGCCAAGCCCATAGGGACAGACTAGTTTACAATGAGCAGTTCTTC. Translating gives CASSQAHRDRLVYNEQFF.

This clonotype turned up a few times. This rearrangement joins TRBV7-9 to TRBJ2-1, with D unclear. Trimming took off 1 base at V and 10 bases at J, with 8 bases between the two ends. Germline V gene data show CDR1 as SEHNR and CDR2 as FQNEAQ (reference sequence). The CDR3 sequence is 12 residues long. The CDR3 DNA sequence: TGTGCCAGCAGCTTAGTCACATACGAGCAGTTCTTC. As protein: CASSLVTYEQFF.

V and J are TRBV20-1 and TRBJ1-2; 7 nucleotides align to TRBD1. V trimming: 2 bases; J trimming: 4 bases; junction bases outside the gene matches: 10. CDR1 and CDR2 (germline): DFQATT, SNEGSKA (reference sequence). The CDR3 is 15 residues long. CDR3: CSARFGTAMSYGYTF. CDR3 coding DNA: TGCAGTGCTAGATTCGGGACAGCGATGTCCTATGGCTACACCTTC.

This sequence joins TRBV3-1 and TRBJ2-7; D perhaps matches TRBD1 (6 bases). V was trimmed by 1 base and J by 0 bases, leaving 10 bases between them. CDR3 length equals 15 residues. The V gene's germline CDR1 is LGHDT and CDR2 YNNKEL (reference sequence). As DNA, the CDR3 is TGTGCCAGCAGCCAAGTATGGGGGCCCTCCTACGAGCAGTACTTC. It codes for CASSQVWGPSYEQYF.

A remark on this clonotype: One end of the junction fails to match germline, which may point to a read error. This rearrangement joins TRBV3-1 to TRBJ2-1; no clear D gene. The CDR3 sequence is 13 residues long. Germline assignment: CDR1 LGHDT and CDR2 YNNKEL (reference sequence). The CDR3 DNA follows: TGTGCCAGCAGCCATTCTACCGACAATGAGCAGTTCTTT. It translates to CASSHSTDNEQFF.

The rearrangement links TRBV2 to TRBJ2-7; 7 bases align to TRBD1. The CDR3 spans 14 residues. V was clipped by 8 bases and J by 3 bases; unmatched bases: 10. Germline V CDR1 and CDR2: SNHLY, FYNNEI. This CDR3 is CASLSGTAYYEQYF. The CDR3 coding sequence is TGTGCCAGCCTCTCCGGGACAGCGTACTACGAGCAGTACTTC.

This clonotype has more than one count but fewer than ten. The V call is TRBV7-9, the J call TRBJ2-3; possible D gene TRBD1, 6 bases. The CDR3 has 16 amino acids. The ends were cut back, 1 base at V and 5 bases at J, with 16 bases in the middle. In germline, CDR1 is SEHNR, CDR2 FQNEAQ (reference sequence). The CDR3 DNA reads TGTGCCAGCAGCTTAGGGGGGACACTACGCAGAGATACGCAGTATTTT. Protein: CASSLGGTLRRDTQYF.

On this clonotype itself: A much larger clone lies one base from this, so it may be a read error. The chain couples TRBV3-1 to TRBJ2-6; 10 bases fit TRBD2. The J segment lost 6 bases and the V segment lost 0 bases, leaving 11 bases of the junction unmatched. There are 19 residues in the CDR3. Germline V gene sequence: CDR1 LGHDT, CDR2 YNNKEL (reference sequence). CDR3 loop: CASSQDRASGRSEANVLTF. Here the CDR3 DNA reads TGTGCCAGCAGCCAAGATCGGGCTAGCGGGAGATCCGAGGCCAACGTCCTGACTTTC.

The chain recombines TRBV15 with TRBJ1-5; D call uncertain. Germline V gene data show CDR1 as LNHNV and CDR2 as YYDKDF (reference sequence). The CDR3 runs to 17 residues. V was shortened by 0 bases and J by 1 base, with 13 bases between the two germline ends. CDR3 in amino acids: CATSRDPTVGSNQPQHF. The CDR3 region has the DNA TGTGCCACCAGCAGAGATCCAACTGTAGGGAGCAATCAGCCCCAGCATTTT.

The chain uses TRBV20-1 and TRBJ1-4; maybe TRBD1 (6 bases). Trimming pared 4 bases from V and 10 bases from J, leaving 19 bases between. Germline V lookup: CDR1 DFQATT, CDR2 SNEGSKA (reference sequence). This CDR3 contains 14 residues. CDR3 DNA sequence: TGCAGTGCTACTCGGACAGAAGGCCTCTTAAAACTGTTTTTT. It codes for CSATRTEGLLKLFF.

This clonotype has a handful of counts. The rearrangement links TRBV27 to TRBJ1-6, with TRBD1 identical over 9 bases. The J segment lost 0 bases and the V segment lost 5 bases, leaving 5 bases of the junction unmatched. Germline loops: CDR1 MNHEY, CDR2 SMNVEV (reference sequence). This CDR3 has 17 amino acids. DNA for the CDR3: TGTGCCAGCAGTCCCGGGACAGGGAGCTCCTATAATTCACCCCTCCACTTT. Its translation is CASSPGTGSSYNSPLHF.